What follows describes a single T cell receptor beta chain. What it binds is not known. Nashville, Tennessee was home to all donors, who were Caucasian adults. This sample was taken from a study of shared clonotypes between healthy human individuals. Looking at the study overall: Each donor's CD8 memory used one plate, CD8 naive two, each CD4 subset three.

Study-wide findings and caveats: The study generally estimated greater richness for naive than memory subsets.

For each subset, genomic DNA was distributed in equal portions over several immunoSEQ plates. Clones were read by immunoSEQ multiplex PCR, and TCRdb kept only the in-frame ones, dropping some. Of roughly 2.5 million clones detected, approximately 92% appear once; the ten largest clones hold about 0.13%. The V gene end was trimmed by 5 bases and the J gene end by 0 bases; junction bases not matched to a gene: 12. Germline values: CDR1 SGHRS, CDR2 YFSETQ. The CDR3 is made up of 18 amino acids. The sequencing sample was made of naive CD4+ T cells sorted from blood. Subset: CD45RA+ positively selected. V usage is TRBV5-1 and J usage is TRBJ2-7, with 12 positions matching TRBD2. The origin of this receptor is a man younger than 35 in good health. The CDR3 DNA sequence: TGCGCCAGCAGTTTAAACGGACTAGCGGGAAAGGCCTCCTACGAGCAGTACTTC. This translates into CASSLNGLAGKASYEQYF.